The subject of this entry is one TCR beta chain. Its specific antigen is unknown. Base qualities were left out, and no much larger clone turns up one base away. The data were obtained in a study of shared clonotypes between healthy human individuals (dated by TCRdb to 2018 to 2021). Some background on the complete study: Two women and three men aged 18 to 49 years were included in the cohort. Blood TCR repertoires of four to six healthy adults were deeply sequenced to estimate repertoire size and the extent of clonotype sharing between individuals. Different laboratories and diverse techniques were used to prepare libraries and sequence TCR repertoires, to increase sequencing depth and limit assay-specific biases. Per donor, leukapheresis produced somewhere between about 0.8 and 9 billion PBMCs.

Results and caveats for the whole study, not just this receptor: Pairwise subsampling indicated that sequencing depth was expected to affect the degree of clonotype sharing among donors. Sampling was limited to blood, and TCR repertoires in tissue likely differ from TCR repertoires in blood. Because the study included a small number of donors, the genetic and exposure-history diversity represented was limited.

Using the deep immunoSEQ assay, TCR CDR3 regions were amplified from genomic DNA by multiplex PCR. Extracted genomic DNA from each cell subset was distributed evenly across all wells of several immunoSEQ 96-well plates, and each plate was treated as a replicate. For unsorted PBMC, about 300 ng genomic DNA, equal to 30,000 or so T cell genomes, was loaded into each replicate PCR. Ten immunoSEQ deep assay plates were used to sequence the unsorted PBMC genomic DNA. Purified libraries were measured with a Qubit 3.0 fluorometer, size-checked on a Bioanalyzer 2100, and measured again with the KAPA Library Quantification kit. A separate single-read 150-cycle Illumina NextSeq 550 flow cell was used to sequence each immunoSEQ 96-well plate. The study's own analysis went as follows. The immunoSEQ output contained only junctional sequences without quality scores, so filtering could not match that applied to full-length reads. To assign V/J genes and CDR3, sequences were annotated using PyIR, a Python wrapper for IgBLAST v1.9, with IMGT germline references. Any read was removed if the V/J assignment was weak (E-value above 1e-6), the CDR3 was missing, or the read contained stop codons, out-of-frame junctions, or ambiguous translated residues. V3J clonotypes were defined as sequences sharing the same inferred V gene, J gene, and CDR3 amino acid sequence. The percentage overlap between two repertoires was calculated by dividing the number of shared unique clonotypes by the size of the smaller repertoire. RTK rarefaction, the Chao1 estimator, and Recon v2.1 estimates of unobserved clonotypes were used to assess repertoire richness. TCRdb stores this immuneACCESS table with in-frame sequences only. Part of the clones is absent; in the studies checked, under half of the shortfall reflects unresolved V genes, and no reason is known for the rest. The V and J calls and the clone size are those of that table, but D and trimming were determined from the DNA. Across this sample there are a few hundred thousand clones, with 79% seen only once. The ten largest clones represent roughly 12% of the sample.

Donors were healthy HIV-negative adults with no recently reported acute infections or vaccinations. Every donor was a Caucasian adult residing in Nashville, Tennessee, USA. For unsorted samples, 90 million or so PBMCs were counted and genomic DNA was extracted with the QIAamp DNA Blood Mini kit. After blood collection by leukapheresis, PBMCs were isolated using Ficoll-Histopaque density gradient centrifugation and then cryopreserved in the vapor phase of liquid nitrogen. For CDR1 and CDR2, the germline V gene (reference sequence) lists MNHEY and SMNVEV. The CDR3 has 14 amino acids, counting the end cysteine and phenylalanine. Only CDR3 DNA is held: 42 bases, read in frame from base 1. The junction shows trimming of 4 bases on V and 1 base on J, plus 7 bases between the germline ends.

The sample consisted of PBMCs. The rearrangement joined TRBV27 to TRBJ2-2, with no confident D gene call. The source of this sequence is a woman aged 40 to 55 in good health. Some clones in this sample may be carry-over from other donors' samples. The DNA sequence is as follows: TGTGCCAGCAGTTCCTACAGGAACACCGGGGAGCTGTTTTTT. This encodes CASSSYRNTGELFF.